Listed below are T cell receptor beta chains from one sample, sequenced in a study of shared clonotypes between healthy human individuals. The table came from immunoSEQ multiplex PCR; TCRdb's copy has only in-frame clones and leaves some out. The data hold under 1,100,000 clones, with roughly 74% observed a single time. What was sequenced was memory CD4+ T cells from PBMCs. The receptor set was obtained from a man aged 18-30 years in good health. Some clones in this sample may be carry-over from other donors' samples. CDR3s include the opening cysteine and the closing phenylalanine or tryptophan.

TRBJ2-2 TRBV7-9 16 CASSSGTGPHTGELFF
TRBJ1-1 TRBV7-9 16 CASSMSPGTGVPEAFF
TRBJ2-1 TRBV9 15 CASSVSGRAYNEQFF
TRBJ2-5 TRBV5-1 13 CASSPGGGGAQYF
TRBJ2-1 TRBV6-6 15 CASSYPGGSGMSQFF
TRBJ2-2 TRBV7-8 14 CASSLGGNTGELFF
TRBJ1-4 TRBV10-3 13 CAIGGQSNEKLFF
TRBJ1-1 TRBV11-2 13 CASSSTSGLEAFF
TRBJ2-6 TRBV27 16 CASSLNGGARANVLTF
TRBJ2-7 TRBV18 16 CASSPGYGTGDYEQYF
TRBJ2-1 TRBV30 11 CAWSLLGEQFF
TRBJ2-3 TRBV7-9 14 CASSLDFSTDTQYF
TRBJ2-7 TRBV11-2 15 CASRRLGSRSGEQYF
TRBJ2-1 TRBV12-5 15 CASGFCTGGCDEQFF
TRBJ2-5 TRBV6-1 14 CASSELSYQETQYF
TRBJ2-7 TRBV7-8 16 CASSLSLAGGTYEQYF
TRBJ2-7 TRBV28 18 CASSLSITYRTGVDEQYF
TRBJ1-1 TRBV15 14 CATSKGQRNTEAFF
TRBJ2-7 TRBV7-2 14 CASSFAGLASEQYF
TRBJ1-2 TRBV4-1 16 CASSQPRRGAGYGYTF
TRBJ1-2 TRBV6-5 12 CASKRGDYGYTF
TRBJ1-5 TRBV27 16 CASSPAYRDFNQPQHF
TRBJ1-1 TRBV30 15 CAWSLGQKKNTEAFF
TRBJ2-3 TRBV5-6 15 CASSTRRGPTDTQYF
TRBJ2-1 TRBV2 15 CASKGASGRRGEQFF
TRBJ2-5 TRBV7-2 17 CASSLDRRRGYQETQYF
TRBJ2-1 TRBV7-2 16 CASRSSGGGGYNEQFF
TRBJ1-4 TRBV11-2 12 CASSETGRKLFF
TRBJ1-3 TRBV29-1 13 CSVDLRSGNTIYF
TRBJ2-1 TRBV5-1 14 CASSPGTSGNEQFF
TRBJ2-7 TRBV28 13 CASSPGVVYEQYF
TRBJ1-3 TRBV5-6 17 CASSFRLTGLAGSTIYF
TRBJ2-7 TRBV28 14 CASTREDTSYEQYF
TRBJ1-5 TRBV18 14 CASSIADTNQPQHF
TRBJ2-1 TRBV20-1 11 CSAWGYNEQFF
TRBJ2-6 TRBV7-9 14 CASSTRTVVGVLTF
TRBJ2-2 TRBV10-3 15 CAISDSDPNTGELFF
TRBJ1-2 TRBV5-8 13 CASSPPENYGYTF
TRBJ1-2 TRBV9 16 CASSVGTSGLSYGYTF
TRBJ2-3 TRBV4-1 16 CASSLMGGRSTDTQYF
TRBJ2-3 TRBV29-1 14 CSVEGGQDTDTQYF
TRBJ1-1 TRBV5-1 13 CASSLDPNTEAFF
TRBJ2-2 TRBV28 15 CASSLSVTRGGELFF
TRBJ2-7 TRBV9 14 CASSVASSSYEQYF
TRBJ2-7 TRBV28 14 CASREGLASYEQYF
TRBJ1-5 TRBV6-1 14 CASTPQGVRQPQHF
TRBJ2-3 TRBV7-6 14 CASSLTSGTDTQYF
TRBJ1-4 TRBV4-3 17 CASSPGTGSATNEKLFF
TRBJ1-4 TRBV6-6 14 CASSAGTGGEKLFF
TRBJ1-2 TRBV30 13 CAWGGQSWRGYTF
TRBJ1-1 TRBV4-1 12 CASSQAGTAAFF